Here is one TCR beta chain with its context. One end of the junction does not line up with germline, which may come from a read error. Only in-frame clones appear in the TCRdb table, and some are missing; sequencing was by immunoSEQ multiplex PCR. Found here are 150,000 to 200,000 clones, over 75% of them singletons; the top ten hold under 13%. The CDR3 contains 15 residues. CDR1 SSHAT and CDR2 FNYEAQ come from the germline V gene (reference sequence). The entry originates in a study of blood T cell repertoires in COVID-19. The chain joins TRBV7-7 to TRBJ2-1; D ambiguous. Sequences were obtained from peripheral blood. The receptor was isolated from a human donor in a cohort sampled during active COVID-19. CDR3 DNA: TGTGCTAGCAGCCTACGATCGGGTTCCTACAATGAGCAGTTCTTC. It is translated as CASSLRSGSYNEQFF.